This T cell receptor beta chain is drawn from a study of blood T cells in healthy people across ages (dated by TCRdb to between 2014 and 2016). Concerning the study at large: In model experiments, template switching captured roughly one uniquely barcoded TCR beta cDNA molecule for every two T cells. Using deep sequencing normalized with unique cDNA molecular identifiers, the study measured how TCR beta repertoire diversity changes with age. Donors were grouped into four age groups: young (average approximately 16 years), middle-aged (less than 40), aged (around 66) and long-lived (about 82). To avoid experimental bias, donors of different ages were spread randomly across the sequencing lanes. The study analyzed two additional independent replicas of 1 million unique cDNA reads from the same blood draw for two donors, one aged 18 to 29 and one aged 80 or older. The study at large found these results: Estimates of total diversity based on one million sequenced T cells were considered lower bounds and underestimates. As age increased, observed TCR beta diversity per million T cells dropped in a roughly linear way, and a significant reduction was already evident by age 40. A strong correlation was found between observed TCR beta diversity and the percentage of naive T cells measured by flow cytometry. Because donor CMV infection status was unknown, age-related changes in expanded clonotypes were potentially confounded. The long-lived group showed more naive CD4+ T cells, fewer expanded clones and increased TCR diversity than the aged group, suggesting age selection. Bulk unsorted PBMC profiling prevented conclusive comparison of naive and antigen-experienced compartments.

Regarding this clonotype: The antigen this receptor binds is unknown. No much larger clone exists at a distance of one base, and base qualities are not known.

CDR1 and CDR2, looked up from the germline V gene, are SGHRS and YFSETQ. V is clipped by 0 bases and J by 4 bases, and the sequence between their germline boundaries is 13 bases long. From the cysteine up to the phenylalanine, the CDR3 has a length of 15 residues. Only CDR3 DNA remains: 45 bases, in frame from the first base. Systemically healthy Caucasian individuals from Russia, some 38 in total and aged about 6 to 90 years, were included as donors. Around 10 milliliters of peripheral blood were drawn from each donor into EDTA-treated Vacutainer tubes. Ficoll-Paque density-gradient centrifugation was used to isolate PBMCs, with at least 6 million obtained per sample. Trizol reagent was used to extract total RNA from the PBMCs, yielding at least 6 micrograms per sample. For every donor, an aliquot of PBMCs went through flow cytometry to measure the percentages of naive CD45RAhigh/CD27high T cells.

The receptor library was made with 5' RACE. The reads were generated on an Illumina HiSeq 2500. A second PCR of about 7 to 12 cycles was performed with a sample-barcoded 5' primer and a J-beta primer mix. A template-switch 5' adaptor carrying 12 random nucleotides introduced a unique molecular identifier onto each TCR beta cDNA molecule. Each sample yielded at least 3 million CDR3-containing paired-end reads. First-strand cDNA was synthesized from all RNA with the Mint cDNA synthesis kit, primed by a TRBC-specific oligonucleotide. After uracil-DNA glycosylase treatment, a first 18-cycle PCR used universal primers M1SS and BC2_uni_R on all cDNA. As for how the authors treated the data: Normalization of each sample was performed by random selection of 1 million high-quality reads, each carrying a distinct molecular identifier. Reads sharing molecular identifiers were discarded rather than binned into consensus sequences. CDR3 identification, clonotype clustering and error correction used MiTCR with a Q25 quality threshold and the strictest error-elimination algorithm. A nonparametric unseen species model using Euler transformation provided a lower-bound estimate of total TCR beta diversity. Through fastp at Q25 and MiXCR, TCRdb rebuilt clones from the public reads, retaining in-frame beta chains. Each CDR3 protein appears once, grouped with its most common genes and DNA. TCRdb's processing, not the study's, gives the V and J calls here. Across this sample there are about 940,000 distinct CDR3 sequences, with around 48% seen only once. Jointly, the top ten make up 13% of the sample.

Material for sequencing was blood. The receptor's source is a man under 40 in good health. The sequence is built from TRBV5-1 and TRBJ1-1, and perhaps TRBD1 as D gene, on 5 matching bases. The CDR3 corresponds to CASSLVGTLVTEAFF. DNA sequence: TGCGCCAGCAGCTTGGTCGGGACGTTGGTCACTGAAGCTTTCTTT.